A selection of T cell receptor beta chains follows, all from one sample in a study of blood T cell repertoires in COVID-19. Some clones are missing from TCRdb's copy, which holds only in-frame ones; the method was immunoSEQ multiplex PCR. The data show about 140,000 clones, roughly 85% seen once. Sequencing was carried out using peripheral blood. Every receptor here comes from a man aged 60 to 75 with acute or convalescent COVID-19. Both conserved end residues are part of each CDR3.

v_call cdr3_aa
TRBV5-8 CASSFRHKGEGTQYF
TRBV24-1 CATSGVTGGEMGYTF
TRBV7-2 CASSLTGPGGQFF
TRBV7-2 CASSAANRVNSPLHF
TRBV6-5 CASSYSQGATEAFF
TRBV12-3/TRBV12-4 CASILLGSNEQFF
TRBV5-1 CASSLSVAGDLSLGNEQFF
TRBV5-1 CASKEAVNTEAFF
TRBV28 CASSLATHTGELFF
TRBV27 CASSLHRGGTGELFF
TRBV4-2 CASSQDLRTEAFF
TRBV19 CASSTTGIKTPEQYF
TRBV28 CASTSPRGSGSDEQFF
TRBV19 CASSAPGTSTDTQYF
TRBV7-9 CASSRSGGSYNEQFF
TRBV6-5 CASSYHQSYEQYF
TRBV10-3 CAAGDQPQHF
TRBV6-1 CASSEVTGGLAASYEQYF
TRBV19 CASSSGANVLTF
TRBV14 CASSQRTYGYTF
TRBV9 CASSPSGGFRSYEQYF
TRBV28 CASFPGVANQPQHF
TRBV6-2/TRBV6-3 CASSYRVAGSGYEQYF
TRBV2 CASRGTVYTEAFF
TRBV2 CASGDRAATNEKLFF
TRBV2 CASSSGRVFADTQYF
TRBV7-2 CASSLAQGTTEAFF
TRBV7-6 CASSSLRDRQHGYTF
TRBV7-3 CASSQGGRQETQYF
TRBV5-5 CASSSGGGALYGYTF
TRBV5-1 CASSLGRGTYNEQFF
TRBV7-2 CASSRGGPSSYNEQFF
TRBV6-4 CASRLYRNTGELFF